A single sample gave rise to the 29 T cell receptor beta chains below, sequenced in a study of a mutant IDH1 vaccine in newly diagnosed glioma. Antigens for these TCRs are unknown. This table comes from immunoSEQ multiplex PCR, and its TCRdb copy is limited to in-frame clones, with some not included. This table has around 50,000 clones, 70% to 90% appearing once. Time point described: week 35, safety follow-up. The investigators gave 300 ug of mutant IDH1 20-mer peptide in each vaccine dose, together with topical imiquimod. The sample consisted of PBMCs, taken from a glioma patient whose treatment included an IDH1 peptide vaccine. Receptors originate from a woman between 35 and 50 years old with glioma.

This chain links TRBV19 with TRBJ2-3, with TRBD1 as a possible D gene (6 bases). The ends were cut back, 10 bases at V and 1 base at J, with 15 bases in the middle. CDR3 length: 14 residues. The germline V gene encodes CDR1 LNHDA and CDR2 SQIVND (reference sequence). CDR3 loop: CATQTGSRTDTQYF. The CDR3 DNA sequence: TGTGCCACCCAGACAGGCTCCCGCACAGATACGCAGTATTTT.

The chain employs TRBV6-1 and TRBJ2-7; TRBD2 matches at 7 bases. Germline V gene sequence: CDR1 MNHNS, CDR2 SASEGT. V lost 3 bases to trimming and J lost 2 bases; unmatched junction nucleotides: 4. This CDR3 is 14 amino acids long. CDR3 DNA: TGTGCCAGCAGTGATAGCGGGTTGACCTACGAGCAGTACTTC. It specifies CASSDSGLTYEQYF.

There are a few counts of this clone. The rearrangement links TRBV5-6 to TRBJ1-1; D unclear. V shed 0 bases and J shed 1 base, with 7 bases lying between them. This CDR3 is built from 14 residues. Per the germline V gene, CDR1 is SGHDT and CDR2 is YYEEEE. The CDR3 sequence: CASSLDPRNTEAFF. The CDR3 DNA follows: TGTGCCAGCAGCTTGGATCCGCGGAACACTGAAGCTTTCTTT.

The chain uses TRBV6-1 and TRBJ1-1; D is unclear. The CDR3 has 15 amino acids. CDR1 is MNHNS, CDR2 SASEGT, per germline. V was shortened by 1 base and J by 5 bases, with 14 bases between the two germline ends. CDR3 bases: TGTGCCAGCAGTGAAGAATCGTTTATTTCGACTGAAGCTTTCTTT. This sequence encodes CASSEESFISTEAFF.

CDR3: CASSQANRREGYNEQFF. The CDR3 DNA follows: TGTGCCAGCAGCCAAGCGAATAGGCGGGAGGGGTACAATGAGCAGTTCTTC. This chain uses TRBV4-2 with TRBJ2-1; 9 nucleotides align to TRBD2. Germline CDR1 is LGHNA and CDR2 is YNFKEQ. J gave up 4 bases and V 1 base, and 8 bases lay outside the gene matches. The CDR3 has 17 residues.

Comment on this clone: Other nucleotide sequences in the sample specify the same CDR3. The rearrangement joins TRBV18 to TRBJ1-1; maybe TRBD1 (6 bases). CDR1 and CDR2 from the germline V gene are KGHSH and LQKENI. V gave up 3 bases and J gave up 1 base, with 6 bases separating them. CDR3 length: 13 residues. The CDR3 DNA reads TGTGCCAGCTCACCGACAGGGAACACTGAAGCTTTCTTT. Translation: CASSPTGNTEAFF.

The chain carries TRBV11-3 and TRBJ2-4, with TRBD2 matching 10 bases. CDR3 length: 14 residues. From germline, CDR1 is SGHNT and CDR2 YENEEA. Unmatched junction bases numbered 2, after V lost 0 bases and J lost 9 bases. CDR3 nucleotides: TGTGCCAGCAGCTTAGAGGCTAGCGGGGGCATTCAGTACTTC. Translated: CASSLEASGGIQYF.

This chain uses TRBV10-3 with TRBJ1-1; D is possibly TRBD1 (5 bases). V was cut by 0 bases and J by 1 base, with 12 bases left in between. The germline CDR1 and CDR2 sequences are ENHRY and SYGVKD. The length of the CDR3 is 16 residues. The chain's CDR3 is CAISESLGRANTEAFF. The DNA of the CDR3 is TGTGCCATCAGTGAGTCGTTGGGCAGGGCGAACACTGAAGCTTTCTTT.

This rearrangement joins TRBV5-6 to TRBJ1-2; D is ambiguous. V was cut by 2 bases and J by 8 bases, with 7 bases left in between. The CDR3 sequence is 11 residues long. Germline CDR1 reads SGHDT; CDR2 reads YYEEEE. Here the CDR3 reads CASSFQKGYTF. CDR3 bases: TGTGCCAGCAGCTTCCAGAAAGGCTACACCTTC.

J is TRBJ1-1 and V is TRBV10-3; D remains unclear. This CDR3 is 14 amino acids long. The germline V gene encodes CDR1 ENHRY and CDR2 SYGVKD. The germline V and J ends were trimmed by 0 bases and 8 bases, with 13 bases remaining between them. CDR3 region: CAISESGPGTEAFF. The CDR3 bases are TGTGCCATCAGTGAGTCCGGGCCCGGTACCGAAGCTTTCTTT.

This chain connects TRBV5-1 to TRBJ2-3; TRBD2 aligns across 7 bases. The CDR3 consists of 15 residues. Germline V gene sequence: CDR1 SGHRS, CDR2 YFSETQ. V was pared by 1 base and J by 6 bases, with 8 bases of the junction left unmatched. CDR3: CASSLTSVAEDTQYF. CDR3 nucleotides: TGCGCCAGCAGCTTGACTAGCGTCGCGGAGGATACGCAGTATTTT.

This chain joins TRBV27 and TRBJ2-7; 8 bases match TRBD2. Germline CDR1 is MNHEY and CDR2 is SMNVEV (reference sequence). The CDR3 covers 16 residues. V trimming: 2 bases; J trimming: 0 bases; junction bases outside the gene matches: 6. DNA of the CDR3: TGTGCCAGCAGTTTAATCGGGGGGGTATCCTCCTACGAGCAGTACTTC. Its protein is CASSLIGGVSSYEQYF.

The CDR3 loop is CASKEGVGELFF. In nucleotides, the CDR3 is TGTGCCAGCAAAGAAGGGGTCGGGGAGCTGTTTTTT. V is TRBV6-6 and J is TRBJ2-2; D is perhaps TRBD1 (5 bases). The CDR3 extends over 12 amino acids. V was trimmed by 7 bases and J by 7 bases, leaving 10 bases between them. Germline V gives CDR1 MNHNY, CDR2 SVGAGI (reference sequence).

Written as DNA, the CDR3 is TGTGCCTGGAGTGTCGGAACACGAAGGGGCTACACCTTC. Translated: CAWSVGTRRGYTF. The chain combines TRBV30 with TRBJ1-2; unclear D gene. The germline V and J ends were trimmed by 0 bases and 8 bases, with 13 bases remaining between them. This CDR3 contains 13 residues. Germline assignment: CDR1 GTSNPN and CDR2 SVGIG (reference sequence).

This chain joins TRBV4-3 and TRBJ2-1; 8 nucleotides match TRBD2. Germline V gives CDR1 LGHNA, CDR2 YSLEER. The CDR3 covers 16 residues. J was trimmed by 4 bases and V by 3 bases; bases with no gene match: 8. CDR3 in DNA: TGCGCCAGCAGCCATGACCCCGGGACTAGTTACAATGAGCAGTTCTTC. Translating it yields CASSHDPGTSYNEQFF.

This clone appeared a single time. J is TRBJ2-1 and V is TRBV13; 14 bases agree with TRBD2. Germline V CDR1 and CDR2: PRHDT, FYEKMQ (reference sequence). V was clipped by 4 bases and J by 6 bases; unmatched bases: 8. CDR3 size: 17 residues. The CDR3 DNA is TGTGCCAGCAGCTCCGCCCTGACTAGCGGGGGGGCCAATGAGCAGTTCTTC. It encodes CASSSALTSGGANEQFF.

This clone showed up just a few times. The chain has TRBV29-1 and TRBJ1-1, with a weak D call TRBD1 (5 bases). CDR1 is SQVTM and CDR2 is ANQGSEA in the germline V gene. V gave up 5 bases and J gave up 4 bases, with 8 bases separating them. This CDR3 contains 11 residues. In DNA form, the CDR3 reads TGCAGCGTTTCTGGGACCACTGAAGCTTTCTTT. Encoded protein: CSVSGTTEAFF.

CDR3 coding DNA: TGTGCCAGCAGCTTCCGCTGGGGCTACAATGAGCAGTTCTTC. This sequence encodes CASSFRWGYNEQFF. The chain has TRBV7-8 and TRBJ2-1; D uncertain. Between the trimmed V and J ends, which lost 3 bases and 3 bases, there was a span of 9 bases. The CDR3 contains 14 residues. Germline-derived CDR1 and CDR2 are SGHVS and FQNEAQ.

J is TRBJ2-3 and V is TRBV4-1, with D possibly being TRBD1 or TRBD2 (5 bases each). V was pared by 1 base and J by 1 base, with 9 bases between. Germline V gene data show CDR1 as MGHRA and CDR2 as YSYEKL. The CDR3 contains 15 residues. CDR3 nucleotides: TGCGCCAGCAGCCAAGTTCTGGGGGGCACAGATACGCAGTATTTT. This gives the protein CASSQVLGGTDTQYF.

The rearrangement uses TRBV6-1 and TRBJ1-5, with D unclear. Trimming left V 2 bases short and J 1 base short, with 9 bases between. This CDR3 has 15 amino acids. The germline CDR1 and CDR2 sequences are MNHNS and SASEGT. The CDR3 reads CASSELGESNQPQHF. As DNA, the CDR3 is TGTGCCAGCAGTGAACTTGGGGAGAGCAATCAGCCCCAGCATTTT.

This clone was seen only once. The chain employs TRBV5-1 and TRBJ2-5, with D perhaps matching TRBD2 (6 bases). The length of the CDR3 is 14 residues. Per the germline V gene, CDR1 is SGHRS and CDR2 is YFSETQ. V was shortened by 2 bases and J by 4 bases, with 12 bases between the two germline ends. The CDR3 DNA reads TGCGCCAGCAGCTTAGGGACTCCGCGAGAGACCCAGTACTTC. This codes for CASSLGTPRETQYF.

The DNA of the CDR3 is TGTGCCAGTACCGCAGGACTTCACACCGGGGAGCTGTTTTTT. Translation gives CASTAGLHTGELFF. The chain uses TRBV19 and TRBJ2-2; tentative D call: TRBD2 (5 bases). The germline V gene has CDR1 LNHDA and CDR2 SQIVND (reference sequence). The V gene lost 7 bases and the J gene lost 3 bases, with 12 bases spanning the gap. This CDR3 region has 14 residues.

The rearrangement links TRBV5-6 to TRBJ2-7; 11 positions match TRBD1. The length of the CDR3 is 15 residues. CDR1 SGHDT and CDR2 YYEEEE come from the germline V gene. The V and J ends lost 5 bases and 3 bases, in that order; junction bases with no gene match: 7. CDR3 nucleotide sequence: TGTGCCAGCAGTCGTGCCGGGACAGGGGGCTACGAGCAGTACTTC. Amino acids: CASSRAGTGGYEQYF.

J is TRBJ2-3 and V is TRBV1; no check of the table's D call, TRBD2, against the DNA was made. TRBV1 is designated a pseudogene. This CDR3 has 14 residues. The CDR3 sequence is CTSSQVLPPGTQYF. The CDR3 nucleotides are TGCACCAGCAGCCAAGTCCTACCCCCCGGTACGCAGTATTTT.

This chain joins TRBV5-1 and TRBJ2-7; TRBD1 agrees at 7 bases. Germline CDR1 and CDR2: SGHRS and YFSETQ. With V trimmed by 0 bases and J by 1 base, 4 bases remained unmatched. The CDR3 sequence is 15 residues long. The CDR3 spells CASSLEAGGSYEQYF. The CDR3, as DNA: TGCGCCAGCAGCTTGGAGGCAGGGGGATCCTACGAGCAGTACTTC.

The V and J genes are TRBV6-5 and TRBJ1-2; D unresolved. V was clipped by 2 bases and J by 3 bases, with 7 bases between them. There are 13 residues in the CDR3. Germline assignment: CDR1 MNHEY and CDR2 SVGAGI. The CDR3 DNA sequence: TGTGCCAGCAGTTACGGTGGGGACTATGGCTACACCTTC. Protein sequence: CASSYGGDYGYTF.

The V call is TRBV27, the J call TRBJ1-5, with 8 bases identical to TRBD1. The CDR3 is made up of 15 amino acids. Per the germline V gene, CDR1 is MNHEY and CDR2 is SMNVEV (reference sequence). With 5 bases clipped from V and 4 bases from J, the junction kept 7 bases outside the gene matches. The CDR3 protein is CASSTGQGVNQPQHF. The CDR3 DNA reads TGTGCCAGCAGTACTGGACAGGGCGTTAATCAGCCCCAGCATTTT.

J is TRBJ2-6 and V is TRBV18; D not resolved. The CDR3 contains 11 residues. Germline lookup yields CDR1 KGHSH and CDR2 LQKENI. With 11 bases removed from V and 3 bases from J, the gap between germline ends came to 5 bases. The CDR3 reads CAVYGANVLTF. The CDR3 nucleotides are TGTGCCGTCTATGGGGCCAACGTCCTGACTTTC.

The rearrangement joins TRBV7-2 to TRBJ2-2; TRBD2 might be the D (6 bases). V gave up 5 bases and J gave up 4 bases, with 14 bases separating them. Germline V CDR1 and CDR2: SGHTA, FQGNSA. The CDR3 runs 15 residues. CDR3 protein: CASSISSEFTGELFF. DNA for the CDR3: TGTGCCAGCAGCATTTCTAGCGAGTTCACCGGGGAGCTGTTTTTT.